This TCR beta chain is drawn from a study of cytotoxic CD8 clonotypes in ibrutinib-treated CLL. About the study: Patients: around 11 relapsed/refractory, under 16 treatment-naive, approximately 18 IGHV unmutated.

CDR3 size: 16 residues. Per the germline V gene, CDR1 is MNHNS and CDR2 is SASEGT. A word on this clone: Relative to the germline gene, one junction end is altered; a read error may explain this.

This table comes from immunoSEQ multiplex PCR, and its TCRdb copy is limited to in-frame clones, with some not included. The sample consists of approximately 97,000 clones, roughly four fifths of them appearing once. The starting material was PBMCs, obtained after 24 months of ibrutinib treatment. The chain is built from TRBV6-1 and TRBJ1-3; D uncertain. The TCR originated in a human donor with chronic lymphocytic leukemia. CDR3 sequence (DNA): TGTGCCAGCAGTAAAGCCCAACTCGGCTCTGGAAACACCATATATTTT. Protein product: CASSKAQLGSGNTIYF.